What follows describes a single T cell receptor beta chain. Its specificity is unknown. The data are from a study of T cell responses to AZD1222 COVID-19 vaccine. Study-wide results and limits: Every sample of the repertoires postdated the peak T cell response. Once two AZD1222 doses were given, Spike-specific TCR breadth and depth went up. The donor group comprised mostly white British people and more females; the analysis possibly underestimated clonal diversity. The study reported that nearly half of spike-specific TCRs target unmutated variant regions.

V lost 9 bases, J lost 0 bases, and 9 bases lay in between. Germline V CDR1 and CDR2: LNHDA, SQIVND (reference sequence). CDR3 length equals 13 residues. Only in-frame clones appear in the TCRdb table, and some are missing; sequencing was by immunoSEQ multiplex PCR. The sample shows about 97,000 clones, approximately 91% of them seen only once. The chain combines TRBV19 with TRBJ1-3, with D possibly being TRBD1 (5 bases). Sequences were derived from peripheral blood, sampled on day 0 of AZD1222 vaccination. The sequence was collected from an adult in good health. The CDR3 nucleotides are TGTGCCAGCGCGACAGTCTCTGGAAACACCATATATTTT. This translates into CASATVSGNTIYF.